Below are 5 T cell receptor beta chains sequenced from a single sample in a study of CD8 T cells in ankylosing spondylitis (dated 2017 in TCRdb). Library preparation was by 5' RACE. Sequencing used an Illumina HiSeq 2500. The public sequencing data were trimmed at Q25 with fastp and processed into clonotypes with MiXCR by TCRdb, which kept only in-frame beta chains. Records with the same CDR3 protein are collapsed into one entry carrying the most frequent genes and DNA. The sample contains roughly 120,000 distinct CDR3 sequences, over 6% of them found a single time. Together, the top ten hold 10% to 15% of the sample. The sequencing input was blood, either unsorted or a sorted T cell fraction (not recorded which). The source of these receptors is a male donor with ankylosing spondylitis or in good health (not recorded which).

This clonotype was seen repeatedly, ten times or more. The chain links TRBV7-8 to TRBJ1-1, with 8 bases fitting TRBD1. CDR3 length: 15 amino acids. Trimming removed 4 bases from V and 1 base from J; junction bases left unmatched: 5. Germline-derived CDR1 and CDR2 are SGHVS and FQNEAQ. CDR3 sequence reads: CASSYLGTGNTEAFF. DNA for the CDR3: TGTGCCAGCAGCTACCTTGGGACAGGGAACACTGAAGCTTTCTTT.

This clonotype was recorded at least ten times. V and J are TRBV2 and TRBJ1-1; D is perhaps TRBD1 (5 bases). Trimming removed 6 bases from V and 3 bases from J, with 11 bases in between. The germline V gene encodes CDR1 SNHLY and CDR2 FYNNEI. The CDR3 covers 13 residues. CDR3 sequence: CASREGSHTEAFF. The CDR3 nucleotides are TGTGCCAGCAGGGAGGGGTCCCACACTGAAGCTTTCTTT.

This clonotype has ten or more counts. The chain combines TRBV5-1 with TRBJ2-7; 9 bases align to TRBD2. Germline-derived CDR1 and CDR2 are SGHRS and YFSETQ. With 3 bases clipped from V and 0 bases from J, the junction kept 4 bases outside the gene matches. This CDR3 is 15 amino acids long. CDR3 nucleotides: TGCGCCAGCAGCTCCCTAGCGGGGAGCTCCTACGAGCAGTACTTC. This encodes CASSSLAGSSYEQYF.

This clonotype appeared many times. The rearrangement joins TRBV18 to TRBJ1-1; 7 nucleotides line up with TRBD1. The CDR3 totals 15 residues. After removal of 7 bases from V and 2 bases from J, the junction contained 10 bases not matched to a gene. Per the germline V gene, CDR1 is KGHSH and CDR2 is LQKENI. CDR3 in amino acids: CASFLARDRNTEAFF. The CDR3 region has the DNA TGTGCCAGCTTCCTAGCCCGGGACAGAAACACTGAAGCTTTCTTT.

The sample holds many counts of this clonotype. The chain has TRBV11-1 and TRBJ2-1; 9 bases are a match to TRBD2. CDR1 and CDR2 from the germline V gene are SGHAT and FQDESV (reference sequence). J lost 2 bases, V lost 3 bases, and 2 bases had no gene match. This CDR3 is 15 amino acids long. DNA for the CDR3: TGTGCCAGCAGCTTCGGCGGGGGGGCCTACAATGAGCAGTTCTTC. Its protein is CASSFGGGAYNEQFF. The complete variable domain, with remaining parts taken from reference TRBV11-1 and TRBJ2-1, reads EAEVAQSPRYKITEKSQAVAFWCDPISGHATLYWYRQILGQGPELLVQFQDESVVDDSQLPKDRFSAERLKGVDSTLKIQPAELGDSAMYLCASSFGGGAYNEQFFGPGTRLTVL.